This entry concerns a single TCR beta chain. Its specificity is not known. This sample stems from a study of T cell responses to AZD1222 COVID-19 vaccine. General study points: Recipients of two AZD1222 doses showed rising Spike-specific TCR breadth and depth.

Trimming shortened V by 5 bases and J by 5 bases, and 18 bases separated the two germline ends. CDR1 is LNHDA and CDR2 is SQIVND in the germline V gene (reference sequence). This CDR3 spans 15 amino acids. Assay: immunoSEQ multiplex PCR; the TCRdb copy retains only in-frame clones and omits some. The table includes 90,000 to 120,000 clones, about 93% detected once. Sample: peripheral blood, taken on day 0 of AZD1222 vaccination. The chain employs TRBV19 and TRBJ2-5, with D possibly TRBD2 on 6 matching bases. This clonotype was sampled from an adult in good health. The CDR3 nucleotides read TGTGCCAGTAGTCCCCAAGCGGGTCCAAGGGAGACCCAGTACTTC. Its translation is CASSPQAGPRETQYF.